The 24 T cell receptor beta chains presented below share a single source sample, sequenced in a study of synovial regulatory T cells in juvenile arthritis (dated by TCRdb to 2013 to 2016). Library preparation employed the immunoSEQ multiplex PCR assay. This is the immuneACCESS table as TCRdb keeps it, with only in-frame sequences that have V and J called. A part of the clones is gone; compared with another copy, unresolved V genes explain less than half, and the rest is unexplained. The table held for this sample gives over 9,000 clones. The ten largest clonotypes hold roughly 2% of the sample. Sequenced sample: Treg cells from blood. The label giving this sample's cell subset or site can be read as: remaining (HLA-DR-negative) circulating blood Treg cells. All receptors derive from a donor between 2 and 29 years old with juvenile idiopathic arthritis.

This chain links TRBV9 with TRBJ1-2. Germline CDR1 is SGDLS and CDR2 is YYNGEE. The length of the CDR3 is 15 residues. There is no recorded DNA. The chain's CDR3 is CASSVRAVGGSGYTF.

This clone is classed as medium-sized by frequency. The chain joins TRBV14 to TRBJ1-4; TCRdb designates TRBD1, a call that cannot be tested without DNA. The length of the CDR3 is 18 residues. There is no recorded DNA. The germline V gene encodes CDR1 SGHDN and CDR2 FVKESK. The CDR3 spells CASSRYRGGGATNEKLFF.

V is TRBV9 and J is TRBJ2-7; the TCRdb D gene call, TRBD2, has no DNA to confirm it. From germline, CDR1 is SGDLS and CDR2 YYNGEE. This CDR3 has 17 amino acids. Nucleotide data are not available. CDR3 region: CASSVGSGGSPWEEQYF.

The V and J genes are TRBV29-1 and TRBJ2-1; TCRdb outputs TRBD2, but without DNA this stays unchecked. The CDR3 sequence is 12 residues long. DNA was not recorded. Germline CDR1 is SQVTM and CDR2 is ANQGSEA. CDR3: CSVGSSPSEQFF.

The rearrangement uses TRBV30 and TRBJ2-2; there is no DNA to check the TCRdb D call of TRBD2. This CDR3 comprises 13 residues. No DNA is recorded. CDR1 and CDR2 from the germline V gene are GTSNPN and SVGIG (reference sequence). The CDR3: CAWSVSAGGELFF.

This chain uses TRBV18 with TRBJ2-3; TCRdb designates TRBD2, a call that cannot be tested without DNA. The CDR3 is made up of 15 amino acids. No DNA is given. Germline assignment: CDR1 KGHSH and CDR2 LQKENI. The CDR3 reads CASSPSRSSTDTQYF.

The chain has TRBV9 and TRBJ1-6. Germline assignment: CDR1 SGDLS and CDR2 YYNGEE. CDR3 length equals 16 residues. No DNA sequence was recorded. This CDR3 is CASSQRTGAAVSPLHF.

Frequency places this clone as medium-sized. The gene calls are TRBV19 and TRBJ1-2; TCRdb calls TRBD1, which cannot be checked without DNA. The germline V gene has CDR1 LNHDA and CDR2 SQIVND (reference sequence). There are 14 residues in the CDR3. No DNA is recorded. The CDR3 protein is CASSTRGTGYGYTF.

The chain recombines TRBV7-2 with TRBJ1-4; TCRdb's assignment of TRBD1 cannot be checked, as there is no DNA. CDR1 and CDR2 from the germline V gene are SGHTA and FQGNSA. The CDR3 totals 14 residues. Only the protein is available. The chain's CDR3 is CASSAGQTNEKLFF.

This rearrangement joins TRBV9 to TRBJ2-5; TCRdb picks TRBD1, but there is no DNA to check that call. Germline V gene lookup returns CDR1 SGDLS and CDR2 YYNGEE. The CDR3 length is 14 residues. DNA for this receptor is not on file. The CDR3 sequence: CASSVGRDRPSQYF.

The chain links TRBV30 to TRBJ1-4. Germline V gene data show CDR1 as GTSNPN and CDR2 as SVGIG (reference sequence). The CDR3 is made up of 10 amino acids. DNA was not recorded. CDR3 in amino acids: CAWRKEKLFF.

This chain joins TRBV30 and TRBJ2-4. The CDR3 is 14 amino acids. No DNA appears here. In germline, CDR1 is GTSNPN, CDR2 SVGIG (reference sequence). CDR3 in amino acids: CAWKEGPAKNIQYF. The whole variable domain, remainder taken from reference TRBV30 and TRBJ2-4, is SQTIHQWPATLVQPVGSPLSLECTVEGTSNPNLYWYRQAAGRGLQLLFYSVGIGQISSEVPQNLSASRPQDRQFILSSKKLLLSDSGFYLCAWKEGPAKNIQYFGAGTRLSVL.

The CDR3 is CASRPGQITDTQYF. The chain employs TRBV6-5 and TRBJ2-3; TCRdb's D call, TRBD1, is unchecked because there is no DNA. Germline V gene lookup returns CDR1 MNHEY and CDR2 SVGAGI. This CDR3 spans 14 amino acids. Only the protein is available.

The chain couples TRBV6-5 to TRBJ2-5; the D call from TCRdb, TRBD2, cannot be confirmed without DNA. Germline loops: CDR1 MNHEY, CDR2 SVGAGI. The CDR3 loop spans 14 amino acids. DNA for this receptor is not on file. CDR3 region: CASGRGGAGETQYF.

V usage is TRBV5-4 and J usage is TRBJ2-1; TCRdb's assignment of TRBD1 cannot be checked, as there is no DNA. The CDR3 length is 16 residues. Only the protein is on record. In germline, CDR1 is SGHNT, CDR2 YYREEE (reference sequence). This CDR3 is CASSLPGQGSYNEQFF.

The rearrangement links TRBV19 to TRBJ2-7; TCRdb designates TRBD1, a call that cannot be tested without DNA. The CDR3 totals 13 residues. DNA for this receptor is not on file. CDR1 and CDR2 from the germline V gene are LNHDA and SQIVND (reference sequence). The CDR3 spells CASRGDTSYEQYF.

The gene calls are TRBV30 and TRBJ2-1; without DNA, the TCRdb call of TRBD2 cannot be checked. Per the germline V gene, CDR1 is GTSNPN and CDR2 is SVGIG (reference sequence). The CDR3 consists of 14 residues. DNA for this receptor is not on file. The CDR3 loop is CAWLRGLAGGEQFF. The whole variable domain, remainder taken from reference TRBV30 and TRBJ2-1, is SQTIHQWPATLVQPVGSPLSLECTVEGTSNPNLYWYRQAAGRGLQLLFYSVGIGQISSEVPQNLSASRPQDRQFILSSKKLLLSDSGFYLCAWLRGLAGGEQFFGPGTRLTVL.

V and J are TRBV7-6 and TRBJ1-1. The germline V gene has CDR1 SGHVS and CDR2 FNYEAQ. The CDR3 is 13 amino acids. No coding sequence is recorded. CDR3 amino acids: CASSLWENTEAFF.

Its frequency marks this clone as medium-sized. V is TRBV6-6 and J is TRBJ1-1; TCRdb lists TRBD1, though no DNA is available to test this call. This CDR3 comprises 9 residues. This entry has no DNA. The germline gives CDR1 MNHNY, CDR2 SVGAGI (reference sequence). The CDR3 is CASSPRAFF.

The J gene is TRBJ2-3, the V gene TRBV18; the D call of TRBD2 rests on TCRdb alone, since no DNA is present to check it. Germline loops: CDR1 KGHSH, CDR2 LQKENI. This CDR3 region has 15 residues. No DNA accompanies this entry. CDR3 sequence: CASSPLAGRTDTQYF.

V and J are TRBV30 and TRBJ1-4; TCRdb's D call of TRBD1 is untestable without DNA. The germline gives CDR1 GTSNPN, CDR2 SVGIG (reference sequence). This CDR3 region has 14 residues. There is no recorded DNA. The CDR3 reads CAWSLQGIAEKLFF.

The chain has TRBV6-6 and TRBJ1-6. Germline V gene data show CDR1 as MNHNY and CDR2 as SVGAGI (reference sequence). The CDR3 consists of 14 residues. The nucleotide record is missing. The CDR3: CASSWSELHSSLHF.

The genes are TRBV7-7 and TRBJ2-7; TCRdb indicates TRBD1, and absent DNA this call remains unverified. CDR3 size: 15 residues. No DNA has been recorded. Germline assignment: CDR1 SSHAT and CDR2 FNYEAQ (reference sequence). The CDR3 here is CASSLDVGGSYEQYF.

The genes are TRBV18 and TRBJ2-3; TCRdb lists TRBD2, though no DNA is available to test this call. The CDR3 totals 13 residues. Only the protein is available. The V gene's germline CDR1 is KGHSH and CDR2 LQKENI. CDR3 loop: CASSPETDSEQYF.